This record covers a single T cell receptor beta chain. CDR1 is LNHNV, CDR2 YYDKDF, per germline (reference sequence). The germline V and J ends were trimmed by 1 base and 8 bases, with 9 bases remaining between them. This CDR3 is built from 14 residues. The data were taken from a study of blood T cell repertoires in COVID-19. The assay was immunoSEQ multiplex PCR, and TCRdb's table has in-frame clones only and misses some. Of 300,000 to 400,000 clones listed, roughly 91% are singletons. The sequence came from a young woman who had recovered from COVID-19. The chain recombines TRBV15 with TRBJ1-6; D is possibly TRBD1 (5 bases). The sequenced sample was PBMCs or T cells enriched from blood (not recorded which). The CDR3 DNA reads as TGTGCCACCAGCAGAGGAGGGGAGGATTCACCCCTCCACTTT. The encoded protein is CATSRGGEDSPLHF.